This T cell receptor (beta chain) came from a study of blood T cell repertoires in COVID-19. About the research overall: The samples span acute and convalescent COVID-19 from the United States, Italy and Spain.

In the original analysis: Estimation of nucleated cell counts was performed using reference gene primer amplification. Profiling relied on immunoSEQ multiplex PCR, and the TCRdb table lists in-frame clones only, not all of them. V and J calls and clone size are those listed in that table; D and trimming were worked out from the DNA. This table has 90,000 to 100,000 clones, approximately 84% appearing once. The CDR3 has 16 residues. Losses at the gene ends were 6 bases for V and 3 bases for J; bases not matched to a gene: 9. Germline-derived CDR1 and CDR2 are MDHEN and SYDVKM. This chain joins TRBV28 and TRBJ1-3; the match to TRBD1 covers 9 bases. Material for sequencing was peripheral blood. The clonotype was recovered from a man aged 70-80 years with acute or convalescent COVID-19. The CDR3 region is CASSSLGTGYGNTIYF. The CDR3 nucleotides read TGTGCCAGCAGCAGTCTCGGGACAGGGTATGGAAACACCATATATTTT.